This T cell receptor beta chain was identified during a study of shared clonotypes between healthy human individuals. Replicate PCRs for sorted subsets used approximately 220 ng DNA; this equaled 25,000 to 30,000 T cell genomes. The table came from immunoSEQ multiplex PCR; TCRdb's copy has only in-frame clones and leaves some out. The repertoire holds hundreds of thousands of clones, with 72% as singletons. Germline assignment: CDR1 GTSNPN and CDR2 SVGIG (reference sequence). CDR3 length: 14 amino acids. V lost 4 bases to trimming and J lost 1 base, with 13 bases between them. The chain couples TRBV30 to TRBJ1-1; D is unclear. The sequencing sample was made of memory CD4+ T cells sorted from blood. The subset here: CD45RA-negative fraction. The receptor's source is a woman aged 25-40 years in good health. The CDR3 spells CAWTPGRANTEAFF. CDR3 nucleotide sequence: TGTGCCTGGACCCCCGGGAGGGCGAACACTGAAGCTTTCTTT.